This T cell receptor (beta chain) was recovered during a study of regulatory T cells in long-lasting Graves disease. Regarding time point: newly diagnosed GD, antithyroid drugs for less than 3 months. TCR sequences were obtained from RNA taken from PBMCs. Building of the TCR beta libraries involved iRepertoire HTBI primers and Arm-PCR of CDR3 regions. TCRdb independently ran MiXCR on the multiplex PCR reads; one entry per CDR3 protein. Found here are 510,000 or so distinct CDR3 sequences, about 12% of them singletons; the top ten hold approximately 9.6%. This CDR3 is 17 amino acids long. Germline CDR1 is MDHEN and CDR2 is SYDVKM. V dropped 6 bases and J dropped 1; count of bases not matched to a gene: 4. This sample also belongs to another study, concerning T cells in Graves' hyperthyroidism and ophthalmopathy.

The source was peripheral blood mononuclear cells (PBMCs), collected at new diagnosis, from a patient treated with antithyroid drugs. The chain recombines TRBV28 with TRBJ2-1; 15 nucleotides agree with TRBD2. This receptor was obtained from a woman aged 30 to 39 with Graves disease. The CDR3: CASSRGLAGGSYNEQFF. Written as DNA, the CDR3 is TGTGCCAGCAGCAGAGGACTAGCGGGAGGGTCCTACAATGAGCAGTTCTTC. Based on the CDR3 plus reference TRBV28 and TRBJ2-1, the full variable domain is DVKVTQSSRYLVKRTGEKVFLECVQDMDHENMFWYRQDPGLGLRLIYFSYDVKMKEKGDIPEGYSVSREKKERFSLILESASTNQTSMYLCASSRGLAGGSYNEQFFGPGTRLTVL.